A selection of T cell receptor beta chains follows, all from one sample in a study of shared clonotypes between healthy human individuals. The protocol was immunoSEQ multiplex PCR, while the TCRdb copy is restricted to in-frame clones and leaves out a portion. The sample carries around 1.9 million clones, around 93% recorded once. Sequenced: naive CD8+ T cells from PBMCs. Every receptor here comes from a man between 18 and 35 years old in good health. Some clones in this sample may be carry-over from other donors' samples. The CDR3 runs from the conserved cysteine through the conserved F or W. Fields, in order: clone size, J gene, V gene, CDR3 protein. The size of a clone is reported for some rows only, either as once, few or many, or as a class for expanded clones.

- TRBJ2-1 TRBV11-3 CASSSRSNEQFF
- TRBJ2-3 TRBV4-1 CASSQGPFPTDTQYF
few TRBJ1-1 TRBV5-1 CASREAGITEAFF
- TRBJ1-3 TRBV28 CASSFGGPGNTIYF
- TRBJ2-3 TRBV29-1 CSVGTSSLSTDTQYF
- TRBJ1-5 TRBV4-1 CASSQGWSGDGQPQHF
- TRBJ2-5 TRBV5-6 CASTQTSILETQYF
- TRBJ2-7 TRBV14 CASSRNYRGHYEQYF
- TRBJ2-3 TRBV9 CASSVADRGSTDTQYF
- TRBJ2-7 TRBV5-1 CASSLVLLGYEQYF
- TRBJ2-1 TRBV5-8 CASSLGGEQFF
few TRBJ1-5 TRBV27 CASSSSQANQPQHF